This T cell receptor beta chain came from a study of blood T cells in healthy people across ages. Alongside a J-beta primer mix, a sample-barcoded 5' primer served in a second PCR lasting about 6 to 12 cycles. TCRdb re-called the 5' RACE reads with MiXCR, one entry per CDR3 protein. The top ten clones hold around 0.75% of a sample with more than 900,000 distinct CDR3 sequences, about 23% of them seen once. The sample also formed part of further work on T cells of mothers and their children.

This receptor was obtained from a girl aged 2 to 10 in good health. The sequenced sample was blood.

CDR3 region: CASTQGEGIYYEQYF. CDR3 bases: TGTGCCAGCACCCAAGGGGAAGGGATATACTACGAGCAGTACTTC. The chain recombines TRBV28 with TRBJ2-5; tentatively, D is TRBD1 (5 bases). The DNA matches TRBJ2-7 better at its end, which makes the J call doubtful. The CDR3 consists of 15 residues. In germline, CDR1 is MDHEN, CDR2 SYDVKM.